The 2 T cell receptor beta chains in this list originate from one sample, sequenced in a study of T cell responses to AZD1222 COVID-19 vaccine (dated by TCRdb to the early 2020s). Libraries were made using the immunoSEQ multiplex PCR assay. The immuneACCESS repertoire file appears here via TCRdb, limited to in-frame rearrangements. These files lack a portion of the clones; in checked studies, under half of the deficit traces to unresolved V genes, and the cause of the others is not known. The sample records some 60,000 clones, 75% to 90% of which are singletons. Together, the top ten hold 6.9% of the sample. Taken with the paper, the label for time point translates to: about 28 days (+/-7) after the second vaccine dose. The specimen was peripheral blood, collected 28 days after the second AZD1222 dose. The receptors derive from an adult who received the AZD1222 COVID-19 vaccine.

The chain recombines TRBV6-5 with TRBJ1-6, with a possible D match to TRBD1 (5 bases). Germline loops: CDR1 MNHEY, CDR2 SVGAGI. The CDR3 extends over 15 amino acids. Trimming cost V 6 bases and J 2 bases, with 11 bases left between them. The CDR3 DNA is TGTGCCAGCAGCGGTGACAGCCCCTATAATTCACCCCTCCACTTT. It encodes CASSGDSPYNSPLHF.

The chain combines TRBV4-2 with TRBJ2-7; D unresolved. This CDR3 is built from 17 residues. V gave up 0 bases and J gave up 0 bases, with 15 bases separating them. Germline-derived CDR1 and CDR2 are LGHNA and YNFKEQ. CDR3 nucleotide sequence: TGTGCCAGCAGCCAAGATTTCGGGCAGTTTAGCTCCTACGAGCAGTACTTC. Protein sequence: CASSQDFGQFSSYEQYF.